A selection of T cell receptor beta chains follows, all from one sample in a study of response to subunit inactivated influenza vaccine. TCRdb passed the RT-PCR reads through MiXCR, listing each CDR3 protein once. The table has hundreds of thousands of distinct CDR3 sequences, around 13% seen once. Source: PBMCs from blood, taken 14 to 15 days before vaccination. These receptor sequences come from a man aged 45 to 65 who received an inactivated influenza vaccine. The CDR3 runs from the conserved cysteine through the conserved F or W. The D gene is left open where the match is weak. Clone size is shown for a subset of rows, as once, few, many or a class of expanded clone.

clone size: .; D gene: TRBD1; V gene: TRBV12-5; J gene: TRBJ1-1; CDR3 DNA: TGTGCTAGTGGTTTGCCTATCCCAACAGGGGTACTATATGAAGCTTTCTTT; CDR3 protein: CASGLPIPTGVLYEAFF
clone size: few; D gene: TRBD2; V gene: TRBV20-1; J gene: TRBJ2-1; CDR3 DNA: TGCAGTGCTAGGGTAACAGCGGGAGGGCTGAATGAGCAGTTCTTC; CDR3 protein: CSARVTAGGLNEQFF
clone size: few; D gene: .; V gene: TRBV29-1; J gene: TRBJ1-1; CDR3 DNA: TGCAGCGTCCACCGGACAGAGAAAGCTTTCTTT; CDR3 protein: CSVHRTEKAFF
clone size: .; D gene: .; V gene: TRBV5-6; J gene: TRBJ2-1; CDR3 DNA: TGTGCCAGCAGCTTGCTTCGATACAATGAGCAGTTCTTC; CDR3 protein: CASSLLRYNEQFF
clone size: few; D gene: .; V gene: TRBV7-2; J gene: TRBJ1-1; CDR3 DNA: TGTGCCAGCAGCTGGAGGACAGCAGATGAAGCTTTCTTT; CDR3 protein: CASSWRTADEAFF
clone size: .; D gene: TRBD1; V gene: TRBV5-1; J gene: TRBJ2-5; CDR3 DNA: TGCGCCAGCAGGAGACAGGGGGCGAAAGAGACCCAGTACTTC; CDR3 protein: CASRRQGAKETQYF
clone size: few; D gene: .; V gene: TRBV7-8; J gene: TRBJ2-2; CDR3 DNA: TGTGCCAGCAGCCCCGATCTGGCGAGGTCGAACACCGGGGAGCTGTTTTTT; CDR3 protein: CASSPDLARSNTGELFF
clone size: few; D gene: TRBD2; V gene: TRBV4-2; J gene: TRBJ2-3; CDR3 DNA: TGTGCCAGCAGCCAAGGTGGACTAGCGGGGATGCCAGATACGCAGTATTTT; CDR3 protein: CASSQGGLAGMPDTQYF
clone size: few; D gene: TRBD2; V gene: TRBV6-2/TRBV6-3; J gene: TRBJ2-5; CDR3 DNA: TGTGCCAGCAGTTTCATAGCGGGACGGGAGACCCAGTACTTC; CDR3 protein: CASSFIAGRETQYF
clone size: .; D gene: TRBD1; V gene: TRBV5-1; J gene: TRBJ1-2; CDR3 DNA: TGCGCCAGCAGCTTTTTCCGGGACAGTAATGGCTACACCTTC; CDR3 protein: CASSFFRDSNGYTF
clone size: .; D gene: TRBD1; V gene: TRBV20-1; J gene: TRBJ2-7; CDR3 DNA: TGCAGTGCTAGAAACCCGGGACAGGTGATTACGTCCTACGAGCAGTACTTC; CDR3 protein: CSARNPGQVITSYEQYF
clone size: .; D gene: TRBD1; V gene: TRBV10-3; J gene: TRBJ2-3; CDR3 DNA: TGTGCCATCAGTGAGTCGTCAGGGGGCGTCACAGATACGCAGTATTTT; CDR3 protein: CAISESSGGVTDTQYF
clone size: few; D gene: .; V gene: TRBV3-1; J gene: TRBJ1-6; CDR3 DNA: TGTGCCAGCAGCCCTCGTGAGGTAGGGGATTCACCCCTCCACTTT; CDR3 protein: CASSPREVGDSPLHF
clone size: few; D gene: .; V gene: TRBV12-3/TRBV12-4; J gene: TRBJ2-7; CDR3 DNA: TGTGCCAGCAGTACCCCCGGGACTCCCTCTTCGGGTTACGAGCAGTACTTC; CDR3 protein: CASSTPGTPSSGYEQYF
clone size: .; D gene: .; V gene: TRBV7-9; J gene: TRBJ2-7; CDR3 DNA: TGTGCCAGCAGCTTAGTAGGGGGTCGGCTCGAGCAGTACTTC; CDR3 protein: CASSLVGGRLEQYF
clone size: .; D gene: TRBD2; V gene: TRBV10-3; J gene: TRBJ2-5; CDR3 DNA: TGTGCCATCAGTGATACCCCGGGACTAGGCCGCGGGGAGACCCAGTACTTC; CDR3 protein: CAISDTPGLGRGETQYF
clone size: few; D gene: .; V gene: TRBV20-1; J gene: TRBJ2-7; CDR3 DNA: TGCAGTGCTCCTCAGGGAGGACGAAACTACGAGCAGTACTTC; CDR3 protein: CSAPQGGRNYEQYF
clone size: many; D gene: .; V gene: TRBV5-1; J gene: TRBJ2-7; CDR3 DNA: TGCGCCAGCAGACAAGGACGGGAGCAGTACTTC; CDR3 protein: CASRQGREQYF
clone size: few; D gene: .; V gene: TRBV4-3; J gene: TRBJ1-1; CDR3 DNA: TGCGCCAGCAGCCAAGATCGGGAACCGAACACTGAAGCTTTCTTT; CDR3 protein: CASSQDREPNTEAFF
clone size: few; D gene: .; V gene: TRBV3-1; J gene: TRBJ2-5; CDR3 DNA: TGTGCCAGCAGCCCCGGAGGGTTGGGGCGAGAGACCCAGTACTTC; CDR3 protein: CASSPGGLGRETQYF
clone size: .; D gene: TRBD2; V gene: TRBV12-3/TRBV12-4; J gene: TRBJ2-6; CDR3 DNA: TGTGCCAGCAGTTCGGGACTAGCCGGGGCCAACGTCCTGACTTTC; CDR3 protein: CASSSGLAGANVLTF
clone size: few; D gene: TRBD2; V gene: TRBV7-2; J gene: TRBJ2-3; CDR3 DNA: TGTGCCAGCAGCTTAATGGTGCTGGCGGGGGGCACAGATACGCAGTATTTT; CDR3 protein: CASSLMVLAGGTDTQYF
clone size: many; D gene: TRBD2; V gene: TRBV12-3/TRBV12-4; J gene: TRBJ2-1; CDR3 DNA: TGTGCCAGCAGTTTAGGACTAGCGGGGAACAGTGAGCAGTTCTTC; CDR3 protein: CASSLGLAGNSEQFF
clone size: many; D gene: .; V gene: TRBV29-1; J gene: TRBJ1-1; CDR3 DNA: TGCAGCGTTGAAGTTAACACCAACACTGAAGCTTTCTTT; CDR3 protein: CSVEVNTNTEAFF
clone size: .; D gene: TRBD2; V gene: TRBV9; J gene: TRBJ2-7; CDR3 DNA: TGTGCCAGCAGCGCGACTAGCGGGAGGGCGGACGAGCAGTACTTC; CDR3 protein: CASSATSGRADEQYF
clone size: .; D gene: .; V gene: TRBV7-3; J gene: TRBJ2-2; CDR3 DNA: TGTGCCAGCAGCCCCGGGGCCGTCGGGGAGCTGTTTTTT; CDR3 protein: CASSPGAVGELFF
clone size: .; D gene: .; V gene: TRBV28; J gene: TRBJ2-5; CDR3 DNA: TGTGCTAGCAGGGGGGGGCAGTTCCAAGAGACCCAGTACTTC; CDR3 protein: CASRGGQFQETQYF
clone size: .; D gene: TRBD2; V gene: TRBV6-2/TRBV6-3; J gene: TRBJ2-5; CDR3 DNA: TGTGCCAGCAGTCGAGCGGGAGCCGGAGAGACCCAGTACTTC; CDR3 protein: CASSRAGAGETQYF
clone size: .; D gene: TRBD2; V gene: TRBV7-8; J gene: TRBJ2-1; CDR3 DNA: TGTGCCAGCAGCTGGACTAGCGGGAGGGCATATGAGCAGTTCTTC; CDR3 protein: CASSWTSGRAYEQFF
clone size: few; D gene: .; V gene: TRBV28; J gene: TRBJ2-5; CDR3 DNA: TGTGCCAGCAGTTTACGGGCGGGCTACCAAGAGACCCAGTACTTC; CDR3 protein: CASSLRAGYQETQYF
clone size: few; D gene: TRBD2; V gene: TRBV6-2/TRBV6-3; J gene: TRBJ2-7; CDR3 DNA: TGTGCCAGCAGTTACTCCGGGACTACCCCGCTCGAGCAGTACTTC; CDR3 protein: CASSYSGTTPLEQYF
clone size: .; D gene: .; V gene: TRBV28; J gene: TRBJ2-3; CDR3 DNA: TGTGCCAGCAGGCAAGCCTCCGATACGCAGTATTTT; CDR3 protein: CASRQASDTQYF
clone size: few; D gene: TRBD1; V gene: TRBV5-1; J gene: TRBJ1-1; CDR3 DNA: TGCGCCAGCAGCGAAGGGGGCGCCCTCACTGAAGCTTTCTTT; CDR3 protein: CASSEGGALTEAFF
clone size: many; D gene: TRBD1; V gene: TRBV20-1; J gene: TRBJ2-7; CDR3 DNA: TGCAGTGCTAGACGACCGGACAGGGGGTACGAGCAGTACTTC; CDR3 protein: CSARRPDRGYEQYF
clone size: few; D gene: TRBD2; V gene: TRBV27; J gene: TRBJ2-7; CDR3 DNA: TGTGCCAGCAGCTTTAACGGGGGGGGATCCTACGAGCAGTACTTC; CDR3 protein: CASSFNGGGSYEQYF
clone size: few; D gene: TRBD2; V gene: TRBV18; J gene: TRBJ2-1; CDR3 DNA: TGTGCCAGCTCACCAACCCTAGCGGGGGGGTCCTACAATGAGCAGTTCTTC; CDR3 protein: CASSPTLAGGSYNEQFF
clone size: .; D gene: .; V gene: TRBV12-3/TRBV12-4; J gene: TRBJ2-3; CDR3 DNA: TGTGCCACCTCCCCCTCTTCTTCAGATACGCAGTATTTT; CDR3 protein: CATSPSSSDTQYF
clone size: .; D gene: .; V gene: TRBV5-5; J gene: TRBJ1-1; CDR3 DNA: TGTGCCAGCAGCTTCTTTCAGGGTCGGACTGAAGCTTTCTTT; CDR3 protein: CASSFFQGRTEAFF
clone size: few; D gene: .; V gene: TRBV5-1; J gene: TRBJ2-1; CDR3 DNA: TGCGCCAGCAGCTTGGTAGGGGCCAACAATGAGCAGTTCTTC; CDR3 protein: CASSLVGANNEQFF
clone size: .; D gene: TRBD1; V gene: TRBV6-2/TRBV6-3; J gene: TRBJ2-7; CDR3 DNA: TGTGCCAGCAGTCAGGACAGGGGCGCCTCCTACGAGCAGTACTTC; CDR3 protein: CASSQDRGASYEQYF
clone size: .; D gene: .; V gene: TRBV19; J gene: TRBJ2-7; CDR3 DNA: TGTGCCAGTAGTATAGGCAGACCGAGCTCCTACGAGCAGTACTTC; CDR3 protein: CASSIGRPSSYEQYF
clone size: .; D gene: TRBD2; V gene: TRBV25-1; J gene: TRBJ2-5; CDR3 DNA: TGTGCCAGCAGTGAATGGGTCCTAGCGGGGATAGCCCAAGAGACCCAGTACTTC; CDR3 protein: CASSEWVLAGIAQETQYF
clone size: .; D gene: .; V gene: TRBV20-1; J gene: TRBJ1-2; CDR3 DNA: TGCAGTGCTAGAGATGTGGGTGGGACCGGCTACACCTTC; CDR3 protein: CSARDVGGTGYTF
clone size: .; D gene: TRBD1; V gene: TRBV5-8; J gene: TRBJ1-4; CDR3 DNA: TGTGCCAGCAGCTTGCGTCCAGGGGGAAGGGCTAATGAAAAACTGTTTTTT; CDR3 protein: CASSLRPGGRANEKLFF
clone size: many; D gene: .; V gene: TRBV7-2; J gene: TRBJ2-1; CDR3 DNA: TGTGCCAGCAGCCCGACCGGGACGGCATACAATGAGCAGTTCTTC; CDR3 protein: CASSPTGTAYNEQFF